The clone carrying this T cell receptor beta chain has only a few counts. Antigen specificity is unknown. The data are from a study of blood T cells in healthy people across ages. Study-wide results and limits: Conclusively comparing naive with antigen-experienced cells was impossible with unsorted PBMCs. Among long-lived donors, naive CD4+ cells were more numerous and diversity higher than in aged donors.

Primers used in a second PCR of about 6 to 11 cycles were a sample-barcoded 5' primer and a J-beta primer mix. TCRdb passed the 5' RACE reads through MiXCR, listing each CDR3 protein once. In the table there are roughly 1,500,000 distinct CDR3 sequences, roughly 40% of which are singletons. Healthy Caucasian individuals from Russia aged roughly 6 to 90 served as donors. Germline trimming cut 5 bases from V and 0 bases from J; bases unmatched to any gene: 6. The CDR3 totals 16 residues. Germline CDR1 reads SGHAT; CDR2 reads FQNNGV. The V call is TRBV11-2, the J call TRBJ2-3; 9 positions match TRBD2. The clonotype was recovered from a young woman in good health. Sequences were obtained from blood. CDR3 region: CASSPSGKPSTDTQYF. The CDR3 DNA follows: TGTGCCAGCAGCCCTAGCGGGAAACCTAGCACAGATACGCAGTATTTT. Combining the CDR3 with reference TRBV11-2 and TRBJ2-3 gives the whole variable domain EAGVAQSPRYKIIEKRQSVAFWCNPISGHATLYWYQQILGQGPKLLIQFQNNGVVDDSQLPKDRFSAERLKGVDSTLKIQPAKLEDSAVYLCASSPSGKPSTDTQYFGPGTRLTVL.